This TCR beta chain was sequenced during a study of shared clonotypes between healthy human individuals. Whole-study findings and limits: Sharing across four donors was highest in naive CD4 (roughly 5%) and lowest in memory CD8 (approximately 0.4%).

A word on this clone: What it binds is unknown.

Trimming at V came to 3 bases and at J to 6 bases, leaving 5 bases not matched to a gene. CDR1 is GTSNPN and CDR2 is SVGIG in the germline V gene (reference sequence). The CDR3 length is 13 residues. Assay runs were performed at deep level. Profiling relied on immunoSEQ multiplex PCR, and the TCRdb table lists in-frame clones only, not all of them. The data show about 590,000 clones, about 95% seen once. Terminally differentiated effector memory CD45RA+ cells were excluded from the naive CD8 cells, which were CD45RO-negative and positively selected for CCR7. Donors included only healthy HIV-negative adults lacking recent acute infections or vaccinations.

The V call is TRBV30, the J call TRBJ1-5; 7 nucleotides align to TRBD1. The source of this sequence is a woman aged 25 to 45 in good health. Material for sequencing was naive CD8+ T cells sorted from blood. CDR3 nucleotide sequence: TGTGCCTGGAGCCCACAGGGGTCTCAGCCCCAGCATTTT. It specifies CAWSPQGSQPQHF.